The 17 T cell receptor beta chains given below trace back to one sample, sequenced in a study of cytomegalovirus exposure and HLA in healthy donors. PCR involved 60 Vbeta and 13 Jbeta primers. Sequencing was performed with immunoSEQ multiplex PCR; in TCRdb, only in-frame clones are kept and a portion is missing. The sample has 95,000 to 100,000 clones, more than 75% seen once. The sequencing input was PBMCs. The receptors stem from a human donor in good health.

The chain employs TRBV13 and TRBJ1-5, with D tentatively TRBD1 (5 bases). V was pared by 0 bases and J by 4 bases, with 16 bases between. Germline values: CDR1 PRHDT, CDR2 FYEKMQ (reference sequence). This CDR3 comprises 17 residues. CDR3 in DNA: TGTGCCAGCAGCTTAGGGGGAGGAGGGACGGGGAATCAGCCCCAGCATTTT. This codes for CASSLGGGGTGNQPQHF.

This clone was seen a single time. V usage is TRBV7-9 and J usage is TRBJ2-5; 9 bases agree with TRBD2. The V gene's germline CDR1 is SEHNR and CDR2 FQNEAQ (reference sequence). J was trimmed by 3 bases and V by 3 bases; bases with no gene match: 17. The CDR3 has 19 amino acids. The CDR3 reads CASSFRSSSLAGEKETQYF. As DNA, the CDR3 is TGTGCCAGCAGCTTTCGGTCATCATCCTTAGCGGGGGAAAAAGAGACCCAGTACTTC. Filled out from reference TRBV7-9 and TRBJ2-5, the complete variable domain reads DTGVSQNPRHKITKRGQNVTFRCDPISEHNRLYWYRQTLGQGPEFLTYFQNEAQLEKSRLLSDRFSAERPKGSFSTLEIQRTEQGDSAMYLCASSFRSSSLAGEKETQYFGPGTRLLVL.

This clone turned up a few times. The gene calls are TRBV7-8 and TRBJ1-2, with D possibly TRBD1 on 5 matching bases. This CDR3 contains 18 residues. The V end lost 4 bases, the J end lost 2 bases, and 23 bases lay between the germline ends. Germline-derived CDR1 and CDR2 are SGHVS and FQNEAQ. The CDR3 DNA sequence: TGTGCCAGCAGCTCCTTGGGGGGTGGGCCCGGAGGAAACTATGGCTACACCTTC. Translation gives CASSSLGGGPGGNYGYTF.

The chain recombines TRBV6-1 with TRBJ1-1, with 10 positions matching TRBD1. CDR1 and CDR2 (germline): MNHNS, SASEGT. This CDR3 region has 15 residues. V shed 4 bases and J 5 bases; nucleotides not matched to a gene: 7. In nucleotides, the CDR3 is TGTGCCAGCAGTGCCGCCGACAGGGGGCTGACTGAAGCTTTCTTT. Translated: CASSAADRGLTEAFF.

The V call is TRBV5-6, the J call TRBJ1-5; TRBD1 is a possible D gene (6 bases). Trimming removed 0 bases from V and 0 bases from J, with 10 bases in between. Germline CDR1 is SGHDT and CDR2 is YYEEEE. The CDR3 contains 16 residues. The CDR3 is CASSLGGGFSNQPQHF. CDR3 DNA sequence: TGTGCCAGCAGCTTGGGGGGGGGCTTTAGCAATCAGCCCCAGCATTTT.

This chain joins TRBV5-1 and TRBJ2-5, with D perhaps TRBD2 (5 bases). Looked up from germline, CDR1 is SGHRS and CDR2 is YFSETQ. The CDR3 has 14 residues. Deletions cut 1 base from V and 1 base from J, with 8 bases between. The CDR3 region is CASSLLGSQETQYF. The CDR3 bases are TGCGCCAGCAGCTTGCTGGGGAGCCAAGAGACCCAGTACTTC.

In its sample, this clone was seen once. J is TRBJ2-4 and V is TRBV9; 7 positions agree with TRBD2. CDR3 length: 15 amino acids. The germline V gene encodes CDR1 SGDLS and CDR2 YYNGEE. V gave up 3 bases and J gave up 2 bases; unmatched junction bases: 5. CDR3 sequence reads: CASSGERDSKNIQYF. CDR3 coding DNA: TGTGCCAGCAGCGGAGAGCGGGACTCCAAAAACATTCAGTACTTC.

The chain combines TRBV19 with TRBJ2-3, with a weak D call TRBD2 (5 bases). The germline V gene has CDR1 LNHDA and CDR2 SQIVND (reference sequence). CDR3 length equals 15 residues. V was trimmed by 4 bases and J by 0 bases, leaving 11 bases between them. The CDR3 protein is CASSNGVKSTDTQYF. The CDR3 DNA sequence: TGTGCCAGTAGTAACGGGGTAAAAAGCACAGATACGCAGTATTTT.

The chain is built from TRBV5-4 and TRBJ2-7; D is ambiguous. The CDR3 consists of 16 residues. Germline V gene sequence: CDR1 SGHNT, CDR2 YYREEE (reference sequence). Trimming took 4 bases from V and 0 from J, leaving 17 bases between them. DNA of the CDR3: TGTGCCAGCAGCCCGAGTGAGGATACGAACTCCTACGAGCAGTACTTC. It codes for CASSPSEDTNSYEQYF.

The V gene is TRBV6-6, the J gene TRBJ1-2; possible D gene TRBD1, 5 bases. Trimming took 5 bases from V and 5 from J, leaving 15 bases between them. The CDR3 covers 14 residues. Germline lookup yields CDR1 MNHNY and CDR2 SVGAGI (reference sequence). The CDR3 loop reads CASSTTQAGYGYTF. The DNA for the CDR3 is TGTGCCAGCAGTACCACACAGGCAGGGTATGGCTACACCTTC.

This chain uses TRBV14 with TRBJ1-1; D gene ambiguous. The CDR3 spans 15 residues. V was clipped by 3 bases and J by 9 bases, with 20 bases between them. Germline CDR1 reads SGHDN; CDR2 reads FVKESK. CDR3 amino acids: CASSHSGIQAGKAFF. The CDR3 DNA reads as TGTGCCAGCAGCCACTCAGGAATCCAAGCGGGTAAAGCTTTCTTT. Looking up the rest from reference TRBV14 and TRBJ1-1 gives the full variable domain: EAGVTQFPSHSVIEKGQTVTLRCDPISGHDNLYWYRRVMGKEIKFLLHFVKESKQDESGMPNNRFLAERTGGTYSTLKVQPAELEDSGVYFCASSHSGIQAGKAFFGQGTRLTVV.

This chain joins TRBV28 and TRBJ1-1; perhaps TRBD1 as D (6 bases). Trimming shortened V by 6 bases and J by 4 bases, and 21 bases separated the two germline ends. This CDR3 is 16 amino acids long. Per the germline V gene, CDR1 is MDHEN and CDR2 is SYDVKM. This CDR3 is CASSSGTQNRGTEAFF. In DNA form, the CDR3 reads TGTGCCAGCAGCTCCGGGACACAAAACCGGGGCACTGAAGCTTTCTTT.

This clone was seen only a few times. The CDR3 sequence: CASSLAGGSYEKLFF. The DNA for the CDR3 is TGTGCCAGCAGCTTGGCCGGGGGGAGTTACGAAAAACTGTTTTTT. This chain connects TRBV5-4 to TRBJ1-4, with a possible D match to TRBD1 (5 bases). The CDR3 totals 15 residues. V was clipped by 0 bases and J by 8 bases, with 14 bases between them. In germline, CDR1 is SGHNT, CDR2 YYREEE (reference sequence). Looking up the rest from reference TRBV5-4 and TRBJ1-4 gives the full variable domain: ETGVTQSPTHLIKTRGQQVTLRCSSQSGHNTVSWYQQALGQGPQFIFQYYREEENGRGNFPPRFSGLQFPNYSSELNVNALELDDSALYLCASSLAGGSYEKLFFGSGTQLSVL.

The chain has TRBV7-6 and TRBJ2-7; TRBD2 aligns across 7 bases. CDR3 size: 19 residues. V shed 4 bases, J shed 3 bases, and the junction held 21 bases outside the gene matches. The V gene's germline CDR1 is SGHVS and CDR2 FNYEAQ. For the CDR3, the DNA is TGTGCCAGCAGCTCCCAGCCTCAGGCTACTAGCGCCGCGAACTACGAGCAGTACTTC. Protein: CASSSQPQATSAANYEQYF.

The chain links TRBV5-1 to TRBJ2-6; maybe TRBD1 (5 bases). Per germline, CDR1 SGHRS and CDR2 YFSETQ. The CDR3 loop spans 18 amino acids. Trimming took off 4 bases at V and 0 bases at J, with 17 bases between the two ends. CDR3 nucleotide sequence: TGCGCCAGCAGCAGTCGGAAGACAGACTCCTCTGGGGCCAACGTCCTGACTTTC. It yields the protein CASSSRKTDSSGANVLTF.

This clone was seen a handful of times. The chain combines TRBV4-1 with TRBJ2-5, with 10 bases matching TRBD1. The DNA end is more similar to TRBJ2-7, so the J call may be wrong. The CDR3 spans 15 residues. Germline CDR1 reads MGHRA; CDR2 reads YSYEKL. The CDR3 sequence is CASSQPGQGTYEQYF. Written as DNA, the CDR3 is TGCGCCAGCAGCCAACCGGGACAGGGGACCTACGAGCAGTACTTC.

This rearrangement joins TRBV5-4 to TRBJ2-5, with D possibly being TRBD2 (6 bases). CDR1 and CDR2 (germline): SGHNT, YYREEE (reference sequence). The CDR3 covers 16 residues. Trimming left V 0 bases short and J 1 base short, with 13 bases between. CDR3 region: CASSLAGGVIQETQYF. Here the CDR3 DNA reads TGTGCCAGCAGCTTGGCCGGAGGGGTGATCCAAGAGACCCAGTACTTC.